These 12 T cell receptor beta chains were sequenced from one sample in a study of T cell responses to AZD1222 COVID-19 vaccine. Profiling relied on immunoSEQ multiplex PCR, and the TCRdb table lists in-frame clones only, not all of them. Found here are about 150,000 clones, under 95% of them singletons; the top ten hold around 1.8%. Sequenced here: peripheral blood, sampled 28 days after the second AZD1222 dose. Receptors were obtained from an adult who received the AZD1222 COVID-19 vaccine.

The chain carries TRBV18 and TRBJ2-7; possible D gene TRBD1, 6 bases. The germline gives CDR1 KGHSH, CDR2 LQKENI. V dropped 6 bases and J dropped 7 bases, with 19 bases sitting between them. CDR3 length: 14 amino acids. In nucleotides, the CDR3 is TGTGCCAGCTCTCTACAGGGTTACGCGAGGGAGCAGTACTTC. It specifies CASSLQGYAREQYF.

The chain has TRBV19 and TRBJ2-1; the D is unclear. CDR1 is LNHDA, CDR2 SQIVND, per germline (reference sequence). The CDR3 runs 12 residues. V lost 3 bases to trimming and J lost 7 bases, with 7 bases between them. The CDR3 region is CASSIARNEQFF. Here the CDR3 DNA reads TGTGCCAGTAGTATTGCGAGGAATGAGCAGTTCTTC.

This clone was recorded only once. The gene calls are TRBV7-2 and TRBJ1-2; TRBD1 matches at 9 bases. V lost 5 bases, J lost 2 bases, and 6 bases stayed unmatched. The CDR3 is 15 amino acids. Germline V CDR1 and CDR2: SGHTA, FQGNSA. The CDR3: CASSRDRAVNYGYTF. The DNA of the CDR3 is TGTGCCAGCAGCCGGGACAGGGCAGTAAACTATGGCTACACCTTC.

This clone was seen a few times. The rearrangement links TRBV7-9 to TRBJ2-1; no firm D call. Germline V gives CDR1 SEHNR, CDR2 FQNEAQ (reference sequence). V dropped 2 bases and J dropped 10 bases, with 15 bases sitting between them. This CDR3 region has 14 residues. CDR3 residues: CASSLSGKIREQFF. In nucleotides, the CDR3 is TGTGCCAGCAGCTTAAGTGGGAAGATTCGGGAGCAGTTCTTC.

The V call is TRBV2, the J call TRBJ1-1, with TRBD1 matching over 9 bases. This CDR3 region has 14 residues. J gave up 6 bases and V 6 bases, and 8 bases lay outside the gene matches. The germline CDR1 and CDR2 sequences are SNHLY and FYNNEI. The CDR3 region has the DNA TGTGCCAGCAGAGACAGGACAGGGGTTGCTGAAGCTTTCTTT. It translates to CASRDRTGVAEAFF.

The CDR3 loop is CASSPDERHEKLFF. CDR3 sequence (DNA): TGTGCCAGCAGCCCGGACGAGAGGCATGAAAAACTGTTTTTT. The chain has TRBV7-6 and TRBJ1-4; D not certain. The CDR3 is made up of 14 amino acids. Germline CDR1 is SGHVS and CDR2 is FNYEAQ. Deletions cut 5 bases from V and 6 bases from J, with 13 bases between.

The chain recombines TRBV7-8 with TRBJ1-3, with no clear D. The CDR3 sequence is 16 residues long. The germline CDR1 and CDR2 sequences are SGHVS and FQNEAQ. The V end lost 1 base, the J end lost 0 bases, and 10 bases lay between the germline ends. CDR3 sequence (DNA): TGTGCCAGCAGCTTAGAGGGCGGACGCTCTGGAAACACCATATATTTT. This translates into CASSLEGGRSGNTIYF.

V gene TRBV12-5 combines with J gene TRBJ2-7, with D unresolved. Trimming took 1 base from V and 3 from J, leaving 10 bases between them. Germline assignment: CDR1 LGHNT and CDR2 FRNRAP. The CDR3 totals 14 residues. This chain's CDR3 is CASGLGQENYEQYF. For the CDR3, the DNA is TGTGCTAGTGGTTTGGGGCAGGAGAACTACGAGCAGTACTTC. Looking up the rest from reference TRBV12-5 and TRBJ2-7 gives the full variable domain: DARVTQTPRHKVTEMGQEVTMRCQPILGHNTVFWYRQTMMQGLELLAYFRNRAPLDDSGMPKDRFSAEMPDATLATLKIQPSEPRDSAVYFCASGLGQENYEQYFGPGTRLTVT.

V gene TRBV2 combines with J gene TRBJ2-1, with D tentatively TRBD2 (5 bases). This CDR3 region has 12 residues. Germline values: CDR1 SNHLY, CDR2 FYNNEI. The V end lost 5 bases, the J end lost 12 bases, and 14 bases lay between the germline ends. The CDR3 is CASSPVNGGQFF. The CDR3 coding sequence is TGTGCCAGCAGTCCGGTAAACGGAGGGCAGTTCTTC.

This chain connects TRBV3-1 (or the pseudogene TRBV3-2) to TRBJ2-7; the D gene is possibly TRBD2 (5 bases). CDR3 length equals 14 residues. The V end lost 9 bases, the J end lost 5 bases, and 20 bases lay between the germline ends. Germline V gives CDR1 LGHDT, CDR2 YNNKEL (reference sequence). The CDR3 DNA reads TGTGCCAGTCATCGGGGTATGGAGAGAGACGAGCAGTACTTC. It translates to CASHRGMERDEQYF.

The chain carries TRBV6-5 and TRBJ2-2; 8 nucleotides align to TRBD1. The CDR3 runs 15 residues. V lost 0 bases, J lost 8 bases, and 5 bases stayed unmatched. From germline, CDR1 is MNHEY and CDR2 SVGAGI. The CDR3 nucleotides read TGTGCCAGCAGTTACTCGAGGACAGGGAGGGGGGAGCTGTTTTTT. As protein: CASSYSRTGRGELFF.

This chain joins TRBV7-3 and TRBJ1-2; D remains unclear. In germline, CDR1 is SGHTA, CDR2 FQGTGA. The CDR3 is made up of 12 amino acids. Trimming shortened V by 8 bases and J by 4 bases, and 11 bases separated the two germline ends. The CDR3 reads CASGEGSYGYTF. The CDR3 DNA reads TGTGCCAGCGGTGAAGGATCCTATGGCTACACCTTC.